This is a list of T cell receptor beta chains from one sample in a study of shared clonotypes between healthy human individuals. The data were produced by immunoSEQ multiplex PCR, yet TCRdb's version contains in-frame clones alone and is incomplete. The sample shows 800,000 to 950,000 clones, 96% of them seen only once. Sequenced material: naive CD8+ T cells sorted from blood. Every receptor here comes from a man aged 25-45 years in good health. Each CDR3 is given with its conserved first and last residue. Each record gives: V gene, J gene, clone size, D gene, CDR3 DNA, CDR3 protein. D genes are given only for firm matches. Clone size appears in some rows only: once, few, many, or a class for an expanded clone.

TRBV27	TRBJ2-3	-	-	TGTGCCAGCAGTTTTTGGGGTAGTTTGGATACGCAGTATTTT	CASSFWGSLDTQYF
TRBV28	TRBJ1-5	-	TRBD1	TGTGCCAGCCAGTTGGGACAGGCGGTTCAGCCCCAGCATTTT	CASQLGQAVQPQHF
TRBV6-6	TRBJ2-4	once	TRBD1	TGTGCCAGCAGTTACGACGCAAAGGGGGCGCGGGACATTCAGTACTTC	CASSYDAKGARDIQYF
TRBV6-5	TRBJ1-5	-	-	TGTGCCAGCGGCATCAATCAGCCCCAGCATTTT	CASGINQPQHF
TRBV2	TRBJ2-7	-	-	TGTGCCAGCTGGACAGAGAGCTCCTACGAGCAGTACTTC	CASWTESSYEQYF
TRBV5-1	TRBJ2-2	-	-	TGCGCCAGCAGCTCAACTACGACAGGGGACTATTACACCGGGGAGCTGTTTTTT	CASSSTTTGDYYTGELFF
TRBV6-5	TRBJ1-1	-	-	TGTGCCAGCAGTTCGATTGATTGGACGGAAGCTTTCTTT	CASSSIDWTEAFF
TRBV27	TRBJ2-1	-	-	TGTGCCAGCAGTTTATCTGGGGGAGAGCAGTTCTTC	CASSLSGGEQFF
TRBV6-5	TRBJ2-3	-	-	TGTGCCAGCAGTTACTCGGAAGGGAGCACAGATACGCAGTATTTT	CASSYSEGSTDTQYF
TRBV27	TRBJ2-7	-	TRBD1	TGTGCCAGCAGTCTAACAGGGGCCTACGAGCAGTACTTC	CASSLTGAYEQYF
TRBV9	TRBJ1-3	-	TRBD1	TGTGCCTCAGGGGGAAGTGGAAACACCATATATTTT	CASGGSGNTIYF
TRBV19	TRBJ2-6	-	TRBD2	TGTGCCAGTAGTATAGATCTTACCGGGGAGCTAGCGGGGTTCTCTGGGGCCAACGTCCTGACTTTC	CASSIDLTGELAGFSGANVLTF
TRBV5-1	TRBJ1-4	-	-	TGCGCCAGCAGCTCGACGGATGAAAAACTGTTTTTT	CASSSTDEKLFF
TRBV7-5	TRBJ1-2	-	-	TGTGTCAGAAGCATTCGACAGGGTAGTAGCTATGGCTACACCTTC	CVRSIRQGSSYGYTF
TRBV7-9	TRBJ2-7	-	-	TGTGCCAGCAGCTTAGCCGACAGTAGGACCTACGAGCAGTACTTC	CASSLADSRTYEQYF
TRBV30	TRBJ2-1	-	-	TGTGCCTGGAGTGTTGTTGCGGGCAGTTCCTACAATGAGCAGTTCTTC	CAWSVVAGSSYNEQFF
TRBV6-1	TRBJ2-7	-	-	TGTGCCAGCAGTGAAGCTTGGGGCAGGGAAGGCTACGAGCAGTACTTC	CASSEAWGREGYEQYF
TRBV7-9	TRBJ2-5	once	TRBD2	TGTGCCAGCAGCATAGCGGGAGTCGAGGAGACCCAGTACTTC	CASSIAGVEETQYF
TRBV15	TRBJ2-7	-	-	TGTGCCACCAGCATCTTCCTATTCTACGAGCAGTACTTC	CATSIFLFYEQYF
TRBV6-5	TRBJ2-7	-	-	TGTGCCAGCAGCTCCCGGCGAGGGTATCGGTACGAGCAGTACTTC	CASSSRRGYRYEQYF